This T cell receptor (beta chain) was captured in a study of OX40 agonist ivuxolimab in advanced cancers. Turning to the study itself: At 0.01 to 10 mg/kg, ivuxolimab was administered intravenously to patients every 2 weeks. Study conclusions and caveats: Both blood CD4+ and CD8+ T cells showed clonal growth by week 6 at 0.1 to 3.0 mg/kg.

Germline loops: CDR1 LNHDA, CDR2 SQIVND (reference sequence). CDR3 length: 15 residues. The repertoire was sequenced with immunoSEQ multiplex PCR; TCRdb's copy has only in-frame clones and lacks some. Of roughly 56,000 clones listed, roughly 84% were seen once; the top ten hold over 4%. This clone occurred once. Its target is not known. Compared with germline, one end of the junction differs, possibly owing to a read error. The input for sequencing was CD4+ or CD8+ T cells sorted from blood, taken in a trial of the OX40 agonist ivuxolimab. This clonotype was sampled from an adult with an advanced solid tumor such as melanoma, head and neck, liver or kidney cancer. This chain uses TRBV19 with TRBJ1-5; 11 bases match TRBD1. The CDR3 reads CASSTRTGGKQPQHF. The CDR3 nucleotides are TGTGCCAGTAGTACCCGGACAGGGGGCAAGCAGCCCCAGCATTTT. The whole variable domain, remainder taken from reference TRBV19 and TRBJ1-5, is DGGITQSPKYLFRKEGQNVTLSCEQNLNHDAMYWYRQDPGQGLRLIYYSQIVNDFQKGDIAEGYSVSREKKESFPLTVTSAQKNPTAFYLCASSTRTGGKQPQHFGDGTRLSIL.